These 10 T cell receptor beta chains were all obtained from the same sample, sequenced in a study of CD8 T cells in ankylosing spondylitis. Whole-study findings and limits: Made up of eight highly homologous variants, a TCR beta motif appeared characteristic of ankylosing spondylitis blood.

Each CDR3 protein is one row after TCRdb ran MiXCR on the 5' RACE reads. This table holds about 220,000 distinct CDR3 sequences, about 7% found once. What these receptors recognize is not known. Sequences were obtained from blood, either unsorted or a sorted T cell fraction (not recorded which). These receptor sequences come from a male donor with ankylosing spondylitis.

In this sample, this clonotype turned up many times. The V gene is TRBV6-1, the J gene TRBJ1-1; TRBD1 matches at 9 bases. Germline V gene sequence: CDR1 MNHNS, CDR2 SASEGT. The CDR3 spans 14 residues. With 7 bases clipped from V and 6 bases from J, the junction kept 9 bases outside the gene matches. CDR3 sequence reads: CASNPQGAWAEAFF. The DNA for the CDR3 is TGTGCCAGCAACCCACAGGGGGCGTGGGCTGAAGCTTTCTTT.

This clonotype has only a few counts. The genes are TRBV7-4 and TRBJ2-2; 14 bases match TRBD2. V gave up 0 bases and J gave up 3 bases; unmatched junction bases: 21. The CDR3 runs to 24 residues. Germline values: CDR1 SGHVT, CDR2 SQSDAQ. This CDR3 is CASSLAKIIQYGLAGGGDTGELFF. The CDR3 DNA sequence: TGTGCCAGCAGCTTAGCAAAGATAATTCAGTACGGACTAGCGGGAGGAGGGGACACCGGGGAGCTGTTTTTT.

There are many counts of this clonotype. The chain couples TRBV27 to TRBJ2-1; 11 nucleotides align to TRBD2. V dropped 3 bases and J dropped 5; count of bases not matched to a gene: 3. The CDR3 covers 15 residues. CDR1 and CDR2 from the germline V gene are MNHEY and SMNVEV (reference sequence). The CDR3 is CASSLSSGGHNEQFF. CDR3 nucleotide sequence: TGTGCCAGCAGTTTGTCTAGCGGGGGGCACAATGAGCAGTTCTTC.

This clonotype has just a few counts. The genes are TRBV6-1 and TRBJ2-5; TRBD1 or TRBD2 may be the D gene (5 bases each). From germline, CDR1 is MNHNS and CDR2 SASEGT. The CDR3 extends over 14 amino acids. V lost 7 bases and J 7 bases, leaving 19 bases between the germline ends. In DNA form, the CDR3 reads TGTGCCAGCACCCTCAGAGGGGCTAGGATGACCCAGTACTTC. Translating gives CASTLRGARMTQYF.

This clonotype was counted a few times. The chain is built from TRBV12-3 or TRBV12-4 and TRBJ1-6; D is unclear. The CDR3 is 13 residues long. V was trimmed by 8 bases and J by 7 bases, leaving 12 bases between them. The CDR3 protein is CASAHRENSPLHF. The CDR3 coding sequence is TGTGCCAGCGCTCATAGGGAGAATTCACCCCTCCACTTT.

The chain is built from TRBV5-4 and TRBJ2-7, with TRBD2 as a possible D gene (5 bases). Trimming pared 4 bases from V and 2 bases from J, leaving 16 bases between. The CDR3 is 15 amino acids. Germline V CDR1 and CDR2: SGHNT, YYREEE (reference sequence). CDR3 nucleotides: TGTGCCAGCAGCGCCGGGGTCCTGGGGACCTACGAGCAGTACTTC. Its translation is CASSAGVLGTYEQYF. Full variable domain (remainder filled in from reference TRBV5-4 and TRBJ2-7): ETGVTQSPTHLIKTRGQQVTLRCSSQSGHNTVSWYQQALGQGPQFIFQYYREEENGRGNFPPRFSGLQFPNYSSELNVNALELDDSALYLCASSAGVLGTYEQYFGPGTRLTVT.

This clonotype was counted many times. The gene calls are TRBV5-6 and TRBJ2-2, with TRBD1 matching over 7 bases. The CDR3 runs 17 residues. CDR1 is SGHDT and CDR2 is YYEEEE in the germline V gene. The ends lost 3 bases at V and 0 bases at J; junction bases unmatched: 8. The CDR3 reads CASSYGTVFANTGELFF. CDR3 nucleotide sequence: TGTGCCAGCAGCTACGGGACAGTTTTCGCGAACACCGGGGAGCTGTTTTTT.

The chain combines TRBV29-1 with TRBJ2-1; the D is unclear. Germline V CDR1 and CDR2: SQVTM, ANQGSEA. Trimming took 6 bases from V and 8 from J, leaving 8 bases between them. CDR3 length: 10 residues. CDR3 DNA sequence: TGCAGCGTCCGCCTCCATGAGCAGTTCTTC. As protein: CSVRLHEQFF.

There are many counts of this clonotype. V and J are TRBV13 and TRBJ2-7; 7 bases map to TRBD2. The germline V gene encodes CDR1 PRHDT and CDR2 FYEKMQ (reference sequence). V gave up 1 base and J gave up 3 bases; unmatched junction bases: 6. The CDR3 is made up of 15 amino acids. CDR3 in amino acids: CASSLERGRGYEQYF. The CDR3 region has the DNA TGTGCCAGCAGCTTAGAACGCGGGAGAGGCTACGAGCAGTACTTC.

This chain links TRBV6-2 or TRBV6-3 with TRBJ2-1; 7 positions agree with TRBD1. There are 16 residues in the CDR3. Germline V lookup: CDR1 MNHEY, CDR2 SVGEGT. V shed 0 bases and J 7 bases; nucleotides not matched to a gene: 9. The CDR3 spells CASSYSDTGVWNEQFF. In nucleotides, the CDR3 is TGTGCCAGCAGTTACTCGGATACAGGGGTGTGGAATGAGCAGTTCTTC.